This T cell receptor beta chain derives from a study of T cell repertoires in cytomegalovirus infection. About the research overall: Public TCR beta signatures indicated both CMV infection and matching HLA type.

The CDR3 spans 15 residues. Per the germline V gene, CDR1 is SGHDT and CDR2 is YYEEEE. V lost 1 base, J lost 3 bases, and 14 bases lay in between. Worth noting for this clonotype: Its specificity is unknown.

MiXCR, applied by TCRdb to the reads, yields one record per CDR3 protein. The sample includes 900,000 to 950,000 distinct CDR3 sequences, roughly a third seen only once; the top ten take over 10%. Regarding the study as a whole: CMV carriers with the relevant HLA were identified by cumulative public TCR beta family frequency.

This receptor was obtained from a human donor in good health (CMV status not recorded). Some clones in this sample may be carry-over from other donors' samples. Here the sequenced sample was cultured CD8+ T cells from PBMCs, taken from culture after CMV antigen stimulation. This sequence joins TRBV5-6 and TRBJ2-7, with D possibly matching TRBD2 (5 bases). CDR3 bases: TGTGCCAGCAGCTTGTCGGGGTTACCTAACTACGAGCAGTACTTC. It translates to CASSLSGLPNYEQYF.